This TCR beta chain emerged from a study of blood T cell repertoires in COVID-19 (TCRdb year 2020). For context, the study as a whole: Samples from collaborators originated in the United States, Italy and Spain and spanned both the acute and convalescent phases of COVID-19. The material from the prospective study consisted of cDNA or gDNA derived from T cells, B-cell-depleted T cells, or PBMCs. The dataset comprised deeply sampled blood TCRbeta repertoires from subjects exposed to, actively infected with, or recovered from COVID-19. The repertoires were released in a freely available public database meant as a resource for research on the immune response to SARS-CoV-2. Samples came from the ongoing ImmuneRACE study (first 160 participants) plus 1,254 subjects from 6 global collaborators. Sample metadata almost always included a de-identified subject ID, COVID-19 status, age in years and sex. Where HLA class I and class II types were available, the types were taken from metadata supplied by the sample provider, not from assay-based typing. The study at large found these results: The amount of clinical and demographic metadata varied by source and participant and was provided uncurated.

Whole blood was collected in K2EDTA tubes by collaborating institutions according to the institutions' own protocols. For TCRbeta analysis, collaborator samples were shipped as frozen whole blood, as isolated PBMCs, or as DNA extracted from either sample type. As for this clone: The antigen it recognizes is unknown. No base qualities exist here, and no much larger clone lies one base off it.

TCRbeta CDR3 regions were amplified from genomic DNA by means of the immunoSEQ Assay, a bias-controlled multiplex PCR. On the authors' methods: Nucleated cell counts per sample were estimated from amplification of reference gene primers within the assay. To quantify the absolute abundance of each unique TCRbeta CDR3 rearrangement, sequence reads were collapsed and filtered. Productive Simpson clonality was computed per sample as the square root of Simpson's diversity index over productive rearrangements. TCRdb mirrors the immuneACCESS table, restricted to in-frame sequences. Some clones are absent from its copies; in checked studies, under half trace to an unresolved V gene, and the reason for the others is unknown. The V and J calls and clone size come from that table; D and trimming were worked out from the DNA. The table for this sample lists 95,000 to 150,000 clones; 80% of them were counted only once. The ten top clones hold 16% of the sample.

The TCR originated in a man aged 55 to 70 with active or convalescent COVID-19. What was sequenced was peripheral blood.

The sequence in DNA is TGTGCCAGCAGCAGCGGACTAACCAGCTCCTACGAGCAGTACTTC. Its translation is CASSSGLTSSYEQYF. Recombination joined TRBV6-5 with TRBJ2-7; TRBD2 is a weak D gene call, 6 bases matching. CDR1 and CDR2 (MNHEY, SVGAGI) derive from the germline V gene. V drops 6 bases and J drops 0 bases, leaving 15 bases in between. Reading from cysteine to phenylalanine, the CDR3 counts 15 amino acids. Of all the DNA, just the CDR3 is kept, 45 bases in frame from base 1.